This TCR beta chain was identified in a study of blood T cell repertoires in COVID-19. Whole-study context: The cDNA or gDNA used as material had been derived from T cells, B-cell-depleted T cells, or PBMCs.

The table came from immunoSEQ multiplex PCR; TCRdb's copy has only in-frame clones and leaves some out. The sample includes about 250,000 clones, over 75% seen only once; the top ten take 2% to 2.5%. Ages ranged from roughly 18 to 100 years, with residence in under 25 US areas. Participant reports of clinical history set cohort assignment. All recovered Cohort 3 donors got two negative PCRs, got clearance, or saw symptom resolution. CDR1 SGHTA and CDR2 FQGNSA come from the germline V gene. The CDR3 consists of 13 residues. Unmatched junction bases numbered 9, after V lost 5 bases and J lost 15 bases. The sequence came from a woman under 30 who had recovered from COVID-19. Sequenced sample: PBMCs or T cells enriched from blood (not recorded which). The J gene is TRBJ1-6, the V gene TRBV7-2; 8 positions agree with TRBD1. The CDR3 region has the DNA TGTGCCAGCAGCGCCCGACAGGGGAACGACCTCCACTTT. Translation: CASSARQGNDLHF.